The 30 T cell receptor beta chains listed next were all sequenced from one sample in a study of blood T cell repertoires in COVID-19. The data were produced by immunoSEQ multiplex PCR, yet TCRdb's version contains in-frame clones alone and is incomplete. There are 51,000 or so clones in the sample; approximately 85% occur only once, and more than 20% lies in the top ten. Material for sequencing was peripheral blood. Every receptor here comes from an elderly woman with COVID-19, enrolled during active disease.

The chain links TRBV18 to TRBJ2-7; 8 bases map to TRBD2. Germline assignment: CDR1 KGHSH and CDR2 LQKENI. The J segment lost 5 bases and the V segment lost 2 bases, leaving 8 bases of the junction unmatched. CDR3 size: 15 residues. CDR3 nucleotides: TGTGCCAGCTCACCAAGAAAAGCGGGAGCCGACGAGCAGTACTTC. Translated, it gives CASSPRKAGADEQYF.

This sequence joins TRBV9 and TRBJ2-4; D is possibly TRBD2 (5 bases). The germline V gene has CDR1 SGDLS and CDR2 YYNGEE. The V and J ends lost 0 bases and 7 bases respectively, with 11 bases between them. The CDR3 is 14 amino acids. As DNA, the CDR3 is TGTGCCAGCAGCGTAGGGCTAGCTGGGAACATTCAGTACTTC. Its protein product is CASSVGLAGNIQYF.

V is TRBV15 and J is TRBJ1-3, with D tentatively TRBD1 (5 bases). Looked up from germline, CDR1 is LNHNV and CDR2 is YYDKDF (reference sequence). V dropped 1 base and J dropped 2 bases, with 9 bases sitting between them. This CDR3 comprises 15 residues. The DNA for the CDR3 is TGTGCCACCAGCAGAGTGGGGGGGGCTGGAAACACCATATATTTT. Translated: CATSRVGGAGNTIYF.

This CDR3 is CASSGRDRYYEQYF. The CDR3 DNA reads TGTGCCAGCAGTGGCCGGGACAGGTACTACGAGCAGTACTTC. The V call is TRBV2, the J call TRBJ2-7; 8 bases agree with TRBD1. With V trimmed by 4 bases and J by 3 bases, 5 bases remained unmatched. Germline CDR1 is SNHLY and CDR2 is FYNNEI. CDR3 size: 14 residues.

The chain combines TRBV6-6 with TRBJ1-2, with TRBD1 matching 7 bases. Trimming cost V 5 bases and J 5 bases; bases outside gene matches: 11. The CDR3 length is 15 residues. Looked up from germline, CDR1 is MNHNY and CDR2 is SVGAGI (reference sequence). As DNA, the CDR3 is TGTGCCAGCAGTCGGACAGGAAGTTTGGGGTATGGCTACACCTTC. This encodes CASSRTGSLGYGYTF.

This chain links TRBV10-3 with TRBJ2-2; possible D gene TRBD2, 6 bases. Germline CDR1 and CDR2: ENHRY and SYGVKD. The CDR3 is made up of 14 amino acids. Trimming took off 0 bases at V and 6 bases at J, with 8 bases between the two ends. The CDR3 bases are TGTGCCATCAGTGAGTCTTGGGGGGCCGGGGAGCTGTTTTTT. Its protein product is CAISESWGAGELFF.

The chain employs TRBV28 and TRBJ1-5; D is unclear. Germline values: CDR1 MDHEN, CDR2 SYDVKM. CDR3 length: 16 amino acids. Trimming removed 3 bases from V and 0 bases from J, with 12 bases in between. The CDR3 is CASSFRSAASNQPQHF. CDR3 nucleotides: TGTGCCAGCAGTTTCCGCAGTGCGGCTAGCAATCAGCCCCAGCATTTT. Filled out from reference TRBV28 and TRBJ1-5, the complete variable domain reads DVKVTQSSRYLVKRTGEKVFLECVQDMDHENMFWYRQDPGLGLRLIYFSYDVKMKEKGDIPEGYSVSREKKERFSLILESASTNQTSMYLCASSFRSAASNQPQHFGDGTRLSIL.

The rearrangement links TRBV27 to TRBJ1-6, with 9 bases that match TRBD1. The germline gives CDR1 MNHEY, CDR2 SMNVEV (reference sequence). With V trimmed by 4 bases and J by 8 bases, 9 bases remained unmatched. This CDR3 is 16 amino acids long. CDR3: CASSSHLQGAYSPLHF. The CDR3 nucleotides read TGTGCCAGCAGTTCCCATCTACAGGGGGCCTATTCACCCCTCCACTTT.

The DNA for the CDR3 is TGTGCCAGCAGCGACCGGGAGAGAAAAGAGACCCAGTACTTC. This translates into CASSDRERKETQYF. This chain uses TRBV7-9 with TRBJ2-5; TRBD2 might be the D (6 bases). Germline lookup yields CDR1 SEHNR and CDR2 FQNEAQ (reference sequence). The V gene lost 5 bases and the J gene lost 3 bases, with 13 bases spanning the gap. The CDR3 consists of 14 residues. Variable domain in full (rest from reference TRBV7-9 and TRBJ2-5): DTGVSQNPRHKITKRGQNVTFRCDPISEHNRLYWYRQTLGQGPEFLTYFQNEAQLEKSRLLSDRFSAERPKGSFSTLEIQRTEQGDSAMYLCASSDRERKETQYFGPGTRLLVL.

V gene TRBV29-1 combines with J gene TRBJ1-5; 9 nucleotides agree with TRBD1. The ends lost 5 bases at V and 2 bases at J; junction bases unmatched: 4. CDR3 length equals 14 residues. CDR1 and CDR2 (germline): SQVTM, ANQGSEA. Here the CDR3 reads CSVTTGGGNQPQHF. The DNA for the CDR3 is TGCAGCGTTACGACAGGGGGAGGCAATCAGCCCCAGCATTTT. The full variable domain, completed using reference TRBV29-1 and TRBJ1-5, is SAVISQKPSRDICQRGTSLTIQCQVDSQVTMMFWYRQQPGQSLTLIATANQGSEATYESGFVIDKFPISRPNLTFSTLTVSNMSPEDSSIYLCSVTTGGGNQPQHFGDGTRLSIL.

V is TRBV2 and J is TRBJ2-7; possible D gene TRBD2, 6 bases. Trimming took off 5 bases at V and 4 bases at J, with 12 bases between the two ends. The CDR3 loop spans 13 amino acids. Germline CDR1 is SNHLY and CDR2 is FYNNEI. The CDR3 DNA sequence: TGTGCCAGCAGTAGGCAAAGCGGGTACGAGCAGTACTTC. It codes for CASSRQSGYEQYF.

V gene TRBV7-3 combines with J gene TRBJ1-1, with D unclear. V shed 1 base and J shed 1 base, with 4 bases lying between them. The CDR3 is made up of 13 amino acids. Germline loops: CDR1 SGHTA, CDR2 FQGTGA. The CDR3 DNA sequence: TGTGCCAGCAGCTTAAGCGGGAACACTGAAGCTTTCTTT. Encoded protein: CASSLSGNTEAFF.

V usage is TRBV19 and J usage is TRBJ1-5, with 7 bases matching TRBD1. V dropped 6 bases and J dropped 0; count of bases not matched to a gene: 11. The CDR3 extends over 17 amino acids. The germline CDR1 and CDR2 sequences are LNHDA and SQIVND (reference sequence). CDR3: CASSSGGPYHSNQPQHF. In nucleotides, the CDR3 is TGTGCCAGTAGCTCAGGGGGACCTTACCATAGCAATCAGCCCCAGCATTTT.

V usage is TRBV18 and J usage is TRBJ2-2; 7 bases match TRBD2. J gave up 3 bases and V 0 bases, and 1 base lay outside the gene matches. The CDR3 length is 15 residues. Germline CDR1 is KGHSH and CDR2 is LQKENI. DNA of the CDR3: TGTGCCAGCTCACCACCGGGAGGGTACACCGGGGAGCTGTTTTTT. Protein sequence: CASSPPGGYTGELFF.

CDR3 DNA sequence: TGTGCCACCCGCCGGGACAGCTCTGGAAACACCATATATTTT. Translated, it gives CATRRDSSGNTIYF. The chain has TRBV10-3 and TRBJ1-3; 7 bases line up with TRBD1. Germline CDR1 is ENHRY and CDR2 is SYGVKD. This CDR3 contains 14 residues. The V segment lost 10 bases and the J segment 0 bases; nucleotides outside the gene matches: 6.

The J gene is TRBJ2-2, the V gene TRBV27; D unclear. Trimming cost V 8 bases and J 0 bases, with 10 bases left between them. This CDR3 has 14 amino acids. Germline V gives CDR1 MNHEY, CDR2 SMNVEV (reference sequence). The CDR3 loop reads CASLTSSNTGELFF. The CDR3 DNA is TGTGCCAGCCTGACATCTTCGAACACCGGGGAGCTGTTTTTT.

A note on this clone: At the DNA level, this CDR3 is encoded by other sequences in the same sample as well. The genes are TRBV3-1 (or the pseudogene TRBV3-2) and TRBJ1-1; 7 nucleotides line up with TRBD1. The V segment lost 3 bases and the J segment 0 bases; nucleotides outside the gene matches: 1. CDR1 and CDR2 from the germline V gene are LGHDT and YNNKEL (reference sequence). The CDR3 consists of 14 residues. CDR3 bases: TGTGCCAGCAGCCATGGGACAGTGAACACTGAAGCTTTCTTT. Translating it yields CASSHGTVNTEAFF.

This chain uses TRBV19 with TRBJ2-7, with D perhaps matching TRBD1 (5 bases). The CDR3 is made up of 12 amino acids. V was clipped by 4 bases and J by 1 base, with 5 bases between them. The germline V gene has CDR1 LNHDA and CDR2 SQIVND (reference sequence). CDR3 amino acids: CASSTGSYEQYF. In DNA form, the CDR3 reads TGTGCCAGTAGTACAGGGTCCTACGAGCAGTACTTC.

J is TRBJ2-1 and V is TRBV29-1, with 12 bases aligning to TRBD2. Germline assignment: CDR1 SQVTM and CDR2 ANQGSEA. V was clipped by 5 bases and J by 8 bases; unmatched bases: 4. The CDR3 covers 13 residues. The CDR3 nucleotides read TGCAGCGTTCTGACTAGCGGGGGCTATGAGCAGTTCTTC. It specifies CSVLTSGGYEQFF.

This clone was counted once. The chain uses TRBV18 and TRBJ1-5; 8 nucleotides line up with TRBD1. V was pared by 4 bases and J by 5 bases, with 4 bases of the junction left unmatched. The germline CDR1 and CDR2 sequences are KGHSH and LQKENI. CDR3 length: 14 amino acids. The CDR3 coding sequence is TGTGCCAGCTCACGAAACAGGGGGGATCAGCCCCAGCATTTT. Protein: CASSRNRGDQPQHF. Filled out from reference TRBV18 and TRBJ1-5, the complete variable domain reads NAGVMQNPRHLVRRRGQEARLRCSPMKGHSHVYWYRQLPEEGLKFMVYLQKENIIDESGMPKERFSAEFPKEGPSILRIQQVVRGDSAAYFCASSRNRGDQPQHFGDGTRLSIL.

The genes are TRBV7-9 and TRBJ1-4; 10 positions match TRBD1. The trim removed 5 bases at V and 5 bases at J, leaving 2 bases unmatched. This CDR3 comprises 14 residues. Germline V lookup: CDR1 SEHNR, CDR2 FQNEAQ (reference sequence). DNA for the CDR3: TGTGCCAGCAGCCGGACAGGGGGGAATGAAAAACTGTTTTTT. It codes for CASSRTGGNEKLFF.

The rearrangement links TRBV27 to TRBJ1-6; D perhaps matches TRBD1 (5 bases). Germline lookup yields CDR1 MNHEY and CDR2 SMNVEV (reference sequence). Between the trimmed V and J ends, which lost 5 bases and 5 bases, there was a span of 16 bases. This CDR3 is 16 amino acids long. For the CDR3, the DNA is TGTGCCAGCAGTCCCTTTCTTCTGGGGCATAATTCACCCCTCCACTTT. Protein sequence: CASSPFLLGHNSPLHF.

CDR3 in DNA: TGTGCCAGTAGTATAGGCGGGGTTGTTGAGCAGTTCTTC. Translating gives CASSIGGVVEQFF. V is TRBV19 and J is TRBJ2-1; possibly TRBD2 for D (6 bases). Germline-derived CDR1 and CDR2 are LNHDA and SQIVND (reference sequence). The CDR3 is 13 residues long. V gave up 1 base and J gave up 9 bases, with 10 bases separating them.

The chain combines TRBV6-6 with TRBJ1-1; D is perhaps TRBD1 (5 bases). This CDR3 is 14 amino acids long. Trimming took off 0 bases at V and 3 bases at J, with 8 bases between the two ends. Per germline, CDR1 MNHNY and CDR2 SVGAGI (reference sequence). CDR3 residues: CASSYSGGDTEAFF. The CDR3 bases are TGTGCCAGCAGTTACTCGGGGGGAGACACTGAAGCTTTCTTT.

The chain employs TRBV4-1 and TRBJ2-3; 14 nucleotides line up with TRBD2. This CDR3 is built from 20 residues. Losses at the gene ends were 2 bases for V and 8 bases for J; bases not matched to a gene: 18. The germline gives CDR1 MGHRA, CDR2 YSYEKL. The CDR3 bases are TGCGCCAGCAGCCAAATCGTAACCGGGACTAGCGGGAGTAAGTTTGGTACGCAGTATTTT. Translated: CASSQIVTGTSGSKFGTQYF.

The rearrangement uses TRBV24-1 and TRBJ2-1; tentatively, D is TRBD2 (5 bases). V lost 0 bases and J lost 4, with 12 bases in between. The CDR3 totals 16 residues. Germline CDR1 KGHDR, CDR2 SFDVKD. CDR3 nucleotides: TGTGCCACCAGTGATTTGAGTCTAGCAGGTTACAATGAGCAGTTCTTC. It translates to CATSDLSLAGYNEQFF.

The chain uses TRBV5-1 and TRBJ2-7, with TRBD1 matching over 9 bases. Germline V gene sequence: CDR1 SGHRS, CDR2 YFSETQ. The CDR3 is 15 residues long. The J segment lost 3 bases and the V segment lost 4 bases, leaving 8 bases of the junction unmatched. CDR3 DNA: TGCGCCAGCAGCGAAACAGGGGGCCTTTTCTACGAGCAGTACTTC. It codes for CASSETGGLFYEQYF.

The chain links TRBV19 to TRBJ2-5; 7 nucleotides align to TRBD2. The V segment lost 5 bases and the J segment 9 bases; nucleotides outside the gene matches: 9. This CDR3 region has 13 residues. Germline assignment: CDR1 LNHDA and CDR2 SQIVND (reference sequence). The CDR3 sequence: CASSGLSLAAQYF. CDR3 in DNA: TGTGCCAGTAGTGGACTCAGCCTAGCGGCCCAGTACTTC.

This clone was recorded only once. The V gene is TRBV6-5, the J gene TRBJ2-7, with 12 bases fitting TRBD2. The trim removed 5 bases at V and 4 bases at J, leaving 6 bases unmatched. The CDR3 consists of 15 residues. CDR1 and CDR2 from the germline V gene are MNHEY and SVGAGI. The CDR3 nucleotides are TGTGCCAGCAGTCAGACTAGCGGGAGCATGTACGAGCAGTACTTC. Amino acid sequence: CASSQTSGSMYEQYF.

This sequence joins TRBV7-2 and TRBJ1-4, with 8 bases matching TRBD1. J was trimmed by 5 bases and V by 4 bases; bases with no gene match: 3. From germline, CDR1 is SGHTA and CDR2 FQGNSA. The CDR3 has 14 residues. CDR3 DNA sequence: TGTGCCAGCAGCTACAGGGGGGGGAATGAAAAACTGTTTTTT. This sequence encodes CASSYRGGNEKLFF.